These T cell receptor beta chains were read from a single sample in a study of T cell responses to AZD1222 COVID-19 vaccine. The data were produced by immunoSEQ multiplex PCR, yet TCRdb's version contains in-frame clones alone and is incomplete. The table records approximately 71,000 clones, over 60% of them present only once. The source material was peripheral blood, sampled on day 0 of AZD1222 vaccination. The receptor source for this set is an adult in good health. CDR3s include the opening cysteine and the closing phenylalanine or tryptophan. Each record gives: clone size, J gene, V gene, D gene, CDR3 protein, CDR3 DNA. A D gene is named only where the DNA matches it firmly. Some rows mark clone size as missing; the rest say once, few, many or name a class of expanded clone.

clone size: -; J gene: TRBJ1-6; V gene: TRBV27; D gene: -; CDR3 protein: CASRFRADGSPLHF; CDR3 DNA: TGTGCCAGCAGATTCCGCGCTGATGGTTCACCCCTCCACTTT
clone size: -; J gene: TRBJ2-3; V gene: TRBV11-2; D gene: -; CDR3 protein: CASSSRGRGPNTDTQYF; CDR3 DNA: TGTGCCAGCAGCTCCCGCGGGCGGGGGCCAAACACAGATACGCAGTATTTT
clone size: few; J gene: TRBJ2-5; V gene: TRBV5-1; D gene: -; CDR3 protein: CASRAGPSQETQYF; CDR3 DNA: TGCGCCAGCAGGGCGGGACCCAGCCAAGAGACCCAGTACTTC
clone size: -; J gene: TRBJ1-2; V gene: TRBV19; D gene: TRBD1; CDR3 protein: CASSPRQGGYGYTF; CDR3 DNA: TGTGCCAGTAGCCCCAGACAGGGTGGCTATGGCTACACCTTC
clone size: -; J gene: TRBJ1-6; V gene: TRBV19; D gene: -; CDR3 protein: CASSIVGAGSNSPLHF; CDR3 DNA: TGTGCCAGTAGTATCGTGGGGGCAGGATCTAATTCACCCCTCCACTTT
clone size: -; J gene: TRBJ2-7; V gene: TRBV6-6; D gene: -; CDR3 protein: CASSPNSQGAYEQYF; CDR3 DNA: TGTGCCAGCAGTCCAAACTCACAGGGTGCGTACGAGCAGTACTTC
clone size: once; J gene: TRBJ2-2; V gene: TRBV4-1; D gene: -; CDR3 protein: CASSQEGARPGELFF; CDR3 DNA: TGCGCCAGCAGCCAAGAAGGGGCCAGGCCCGGGGAGCTGTTTTTT
clone size: -; J gene: TRBJ1-4; V gene: TRBV7-9; D gene: TRBD1; CDR3 protein: CASSPYRTGGNLNEKLFF; CDR3 DNA: TGTGCCAGCAGCCCCTATAGGACAGGGGGAAACCTGAATGAAAAACTGTTTTTT
clone size: -; J gene: TRBJ1-1; V gene: TRBV29-1; D gene: -; CDR3 protein: CSARDPPEAFF; CDR3 DNA: TGCAGCGCTAGAGACCCACCTGAAGCTTTCTTT
clone size: few; J gene: TRBJ1-4; V gene: TRBV4-2; D gene: TRBD1; CDR3 protein: CASSQEGGTGNEKLFF; CDR3 DNA: TGTGCCAGCAGCCAAGAAGGAGGGACAGGGAATGAAAAACTGTTTTTT
clone size: -; J gene: TRBJ1-2; V gene: TRBV7-2; D gene: -; CDR3 protein: CASSSSHGYGYTF; CDR3 DNA: TGTGCCAGCAGCTCTAGTCACGGGTATGGCTACACCTTC